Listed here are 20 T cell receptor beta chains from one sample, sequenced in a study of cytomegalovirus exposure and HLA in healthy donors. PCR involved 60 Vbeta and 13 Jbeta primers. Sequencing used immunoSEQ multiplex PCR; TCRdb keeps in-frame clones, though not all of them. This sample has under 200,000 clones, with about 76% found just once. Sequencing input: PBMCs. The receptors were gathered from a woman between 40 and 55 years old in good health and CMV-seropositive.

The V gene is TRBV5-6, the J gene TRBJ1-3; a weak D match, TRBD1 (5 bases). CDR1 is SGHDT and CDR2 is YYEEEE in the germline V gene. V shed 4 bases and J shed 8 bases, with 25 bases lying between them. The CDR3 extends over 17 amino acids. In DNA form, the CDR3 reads TGTGCCAGCAGCATTGGCGGACATCCGCGTCAGGCAGACACCATATATTTT. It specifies CASSIGGHPRQADTIYF.

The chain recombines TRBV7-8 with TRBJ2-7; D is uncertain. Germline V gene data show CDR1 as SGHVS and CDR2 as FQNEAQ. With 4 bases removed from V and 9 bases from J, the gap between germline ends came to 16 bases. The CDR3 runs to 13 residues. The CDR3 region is CASSSRSLSGQYF. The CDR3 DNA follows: TGTGCCAGCAGCTCCCGGAGTCTCTCCGGGCAGTACTTC.

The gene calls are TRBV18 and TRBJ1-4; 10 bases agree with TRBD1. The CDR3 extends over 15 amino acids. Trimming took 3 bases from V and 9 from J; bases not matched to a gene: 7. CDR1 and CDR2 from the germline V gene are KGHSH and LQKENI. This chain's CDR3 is CASSPPGQGSQKLFF. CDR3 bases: TGTGCCAGCTCACCGCCGGGACAGGGGTCACAAAAACTGTTTTTT.

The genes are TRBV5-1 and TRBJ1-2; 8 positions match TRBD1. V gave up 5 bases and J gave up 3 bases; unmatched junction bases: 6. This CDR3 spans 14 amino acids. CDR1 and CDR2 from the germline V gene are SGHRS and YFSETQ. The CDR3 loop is CASSSQGAYYGYTF. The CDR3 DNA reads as TGCGCCAGCAGTTCGCAGGGGGCTTACTATGGCTACACCTTC.

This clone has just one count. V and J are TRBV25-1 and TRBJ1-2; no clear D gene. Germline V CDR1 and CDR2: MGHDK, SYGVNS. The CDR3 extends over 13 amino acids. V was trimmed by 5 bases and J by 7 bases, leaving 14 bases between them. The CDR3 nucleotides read TGTGCCAGCAGTTTGGGCGGGTACAGTGGCTACACCTTC. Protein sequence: CASSLGGYSGYTF.

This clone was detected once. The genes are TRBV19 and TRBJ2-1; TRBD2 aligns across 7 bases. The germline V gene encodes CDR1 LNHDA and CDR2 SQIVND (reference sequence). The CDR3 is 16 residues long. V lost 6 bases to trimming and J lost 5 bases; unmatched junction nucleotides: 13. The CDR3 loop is CASRGSNRDYHNEQFF. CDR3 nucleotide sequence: TGTGCCAGTAGAGGTAGTAATAGGGACTACCACAATGAGCAGTTCTTC.

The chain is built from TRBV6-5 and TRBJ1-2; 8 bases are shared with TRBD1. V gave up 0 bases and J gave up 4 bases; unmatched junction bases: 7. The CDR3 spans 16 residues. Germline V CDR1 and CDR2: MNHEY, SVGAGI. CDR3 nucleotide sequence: TGTGCCAGCAGTTACTCTGTGACAGGGGTTAGCTATGGCTACACCTTC. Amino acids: CASSYSVTGVSYGYTF.

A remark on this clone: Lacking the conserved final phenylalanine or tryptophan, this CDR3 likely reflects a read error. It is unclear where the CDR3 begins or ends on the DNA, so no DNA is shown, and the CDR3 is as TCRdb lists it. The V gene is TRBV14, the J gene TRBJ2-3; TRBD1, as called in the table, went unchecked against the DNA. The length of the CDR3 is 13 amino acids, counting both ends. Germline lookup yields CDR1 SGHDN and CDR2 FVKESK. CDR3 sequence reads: CASSQDLRTGLIL.

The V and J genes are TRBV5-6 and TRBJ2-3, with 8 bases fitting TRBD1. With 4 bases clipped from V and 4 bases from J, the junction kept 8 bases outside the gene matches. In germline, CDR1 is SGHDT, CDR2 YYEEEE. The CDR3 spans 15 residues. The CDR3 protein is CASSPDRGLPDTQYF. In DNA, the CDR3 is TGTGCCAGCAGCCCCGACAGGGGACTCCCAGATACGCAGTATTTT.

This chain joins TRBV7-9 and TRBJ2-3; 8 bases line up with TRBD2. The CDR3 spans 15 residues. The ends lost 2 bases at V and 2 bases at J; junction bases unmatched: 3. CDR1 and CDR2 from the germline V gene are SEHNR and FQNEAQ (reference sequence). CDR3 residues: CASSLNSGDTDTQYF. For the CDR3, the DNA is TGTGCCAGCAGCTTAAATAGCGGGGACACAGATACGCAGTATTTT.

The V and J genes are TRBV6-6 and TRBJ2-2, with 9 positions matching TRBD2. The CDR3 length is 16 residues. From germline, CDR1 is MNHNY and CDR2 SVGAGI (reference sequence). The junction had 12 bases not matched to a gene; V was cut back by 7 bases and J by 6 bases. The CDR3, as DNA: TGTGCCAGCACCTCCGGTAGCGGGAGTTTCCCCGGGGAGCTGTTTTTT. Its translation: CASTSGSGSFPGELFF.

The CDR3 spells CASSPRTGGIYEQYF. The CDR3 DNA sequence: TGTGCCAGCAGCCCCCGGACAGGGGGGATATACGAGCAGTACTTC. The chain uses TRBV2 and TRBJ2-7; 10 nucleotides agree with TRBD1. The ends lost 6 bases at V and 4 bases at J; junction bases unmatched: 9. The CDR3 is 15 amino acids. The germline CDR1 and CDR2 sequences are SNHLY and FYNNEI.

The CDR3 is CASSLLRGQGPPNTEAFF. The DNA of the CDR3 is TGTGCCAGCAGTTTATTGCGGGGACAGGGGCCGCCGAACACTGAAGCTTTCTTT. This rearrangement joins TRBV27 to TRBJ1-1; 10 positions agree with TRBD1. V gave up 1 base and J gave up 1 base; unmatched junction bases: 9. In germline, CDR1 is MNHEY, CDR2 SMNVEV (reference sequence). CDR3 length: 18 amino acids.

CDR3 nucleotides: TGTGCCAGCAGTGCCCACAGGGGGAACTCGGGAAACACCATATATTTT. Its protein product is CASSAHRGNSGNTIYF. The chain uses TRBV28 and TRBJ1-3; 8 bases match TRBD1. The V gene end was trimmed by 5 bases and the J gene end by 4 bases; junction bases not matched to a gene: 10. There are 16 residues in the CDR3. The V gene's germline CDR1 is MDHEN and CDR2 SYDVKM.

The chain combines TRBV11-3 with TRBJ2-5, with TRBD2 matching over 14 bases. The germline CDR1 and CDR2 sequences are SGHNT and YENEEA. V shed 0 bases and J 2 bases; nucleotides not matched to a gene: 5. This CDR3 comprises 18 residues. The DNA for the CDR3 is TGTGCCAGCAGCTTAGAACTGAGGACTAGCGGGAGGCAAGAGACCCAGTACTTC. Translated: CASSLELRTSGRQETQYF.

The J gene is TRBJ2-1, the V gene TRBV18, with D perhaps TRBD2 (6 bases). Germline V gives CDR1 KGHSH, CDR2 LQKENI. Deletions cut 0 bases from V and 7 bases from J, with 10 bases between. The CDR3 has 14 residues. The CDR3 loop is CASSPPEGRNEQFF. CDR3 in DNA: TGTGCCAGCTCACCACCGGAAGGGAGGAATGAGCAGTTCTTC.

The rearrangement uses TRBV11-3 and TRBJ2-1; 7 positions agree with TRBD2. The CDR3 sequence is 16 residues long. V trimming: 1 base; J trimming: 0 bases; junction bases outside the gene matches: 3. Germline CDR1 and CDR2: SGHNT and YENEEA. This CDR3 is CASSLGVAGSYNEQFF. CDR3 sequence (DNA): TGTGCCAGCAGCTTAGGGGTAGCGGGCTCCTACAATGAGCAGTTCTTC.

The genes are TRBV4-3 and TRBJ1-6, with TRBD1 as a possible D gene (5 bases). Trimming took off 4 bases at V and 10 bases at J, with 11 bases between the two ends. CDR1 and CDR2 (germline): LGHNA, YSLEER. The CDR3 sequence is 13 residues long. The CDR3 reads CASSRIRESPLHF. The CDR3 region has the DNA TGCGCCAGCAGCCGGATCAGGGAATCACCCCTCCACTTT.

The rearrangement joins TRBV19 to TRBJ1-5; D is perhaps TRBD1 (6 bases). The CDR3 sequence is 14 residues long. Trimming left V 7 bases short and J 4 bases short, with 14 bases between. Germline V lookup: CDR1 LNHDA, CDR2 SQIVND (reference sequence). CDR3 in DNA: TGTGCCAGTACCCGGGGACATAGAAATCAGCCCCAGCATTTT. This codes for CASTRGHRNQPQHF. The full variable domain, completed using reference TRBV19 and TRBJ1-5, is DGGITQSPKYLFRKEGQNVTLSCEQNLNHDAMYWYRQDPGQGLRLIYYSQIVNDFQKGDIAEGYSVSREKKESFPLTVTSAQKNPTAFYLCASTRGHRNQPQHFGDGTRLSIL.

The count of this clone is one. The CDR3: CASSRSPGQGGSETQYF. The DNA of the CDR3 is TGTGCCAGCAGCAGATCCCCGGGACAGGGGGGGAGTGAGACCCAGTACTTC. This sequence joins TRBV9 and TRBJ2-5, with 11 bases identical to TRBD1. Germline-derived CDR1 and CDR2 are SGDLS and YYNGEE. V was clipped by 4 bases and J by 5 bases; unmatched bases: 13. The CDR3 loop spans 17 amino acids.